The entry below describes one T cell receptor beta chain. The antigen is undetermined. Germline V gene data show CDR1 as GTSNPN and CDR2 as SVGIG (reference sequence). This CDR3 is built from 14 residues. With 1 base removed from V and 4 bases from J, the gap between germline ends came to 13 bases. The treatment was: oral pan-JAK inhibitor, 5-10 mg twice daily. This sample was included in a study of CD8+ T cells in alopecia areata. Background on the study: Scoring treated patients' severity relied on the percentage of scalp area affected.

Once RNA had been extracted, it was reverse transcribed into cDNA to act as the sequencing template. Here immunoSEQ multiplex PCR was the method, and the copy in TCRdb shows in-frame clones only, minus some. The sample shows about 170,000 clones, about 54% of them seen only once. Whole-study results and caveats: In scalp and blood, many expanded lesional clones persisted during tofacitinib.

The chain has TRBV30 and TRBJ2-5, with a weak D call TRBD1 (5 bases). The sequencing used CD4+ T cells sorted from blood, collected at approximately week 56, from a patient treated with tofacitinib. The sequence came from a human donor with alopecia areata. CDR3 residues: CAWSGARVRETQYF. As DNA, the CDR3 is TGTGCCTGGAGTGGAGCCAGGGTGAGAGAGACCCAGTACTTC.